Listed below are T cell receptor beta chains from one sample, sequenced in a study of blood T cell repertoires in COVID-19. Clones were sequenced by immunoSEQ multiplex PCR, and TCRdb holds only the in-frame ones, with some missing. The sample has 100,000 to 150,000 clones; around 82% are singletons. The sequencing input was peripheral blood. The receptor source for this set is a man aged 25-45 years with COVID-19, enrolled during active disease. The CDR3 runs from the conserved cysteine through the conserved F or W. D genes are given only for firm matches. Rows give clone size only sometimes, using once, few, many, or a class for an expanded clone.

D gene	J gene	V gene	clone size	CDR3 protein	CDR3 DNA
NA	TRBJ1-1	TRBV18	NA	CASSPTGGDTEAFF	TGTGCCAGCTCACCGACGGGGGGGGACACTGAAGCTTTCTTT
NA	TRBJ2-2	TRBV7-3	once	CASSPRARTGELFF	TGTGCCAGCAGCCCCAGGGCGCGCACCGGGGAGCTGTTTTTT
NA	TRBJ2-3	TRBV18	NA	CASSPYREDTQYF	TGTGCCAGCTCACCCTATAGAGAAGATACGCAGTATTTT
NA	TRBJ2-3	TRBV9	NA	CASSPRGGPGSTDTQYF	TGTGCCAGCAGCCCAAGGGGGGGGCCAGGGTCCACAGATACGCAGTATTTT
TRBD1	TRBJ1-3	TRBV6-2/TRBV6-3	NA	CASSLLDRLDGNTIYF	TGTGCCAGCAGTCTCCTGGACAGGCTCGATGGAAACACCATATATTTT
TRBD1	TRBJ1-2	TRBV6-5	NA	CASVVNRGFNYGYTF	TGTGCCAGCGTCGTCAACAGGGGGTTCAACTATGGCTACACCTTC
NA	TRBJ2-6	TRBV6-5	NA	CASSYNRVSGANVLTF	TGTGCCAGCAGTTATAACCGAGTCTCTGGGGCCAACGTCCTGACTTTC
NA	TRBJ2-2	TRBV7-9	NA	CASRMDTHTGELFF	TGTGCCAGCAGAATGGACACTCACACCGGGGAGCTGTTTTTT
NA	TRBJ2-1	TRBV5-1	NA	CASSLGPGVVIEQFF	TGCGCCAGCAGCTTGGGGCCAGGGGTTGTAATTGAGCAGTTCTTC
TRBD2	TRBJ2-1	TRBV5-1	NA	CASSTGTSGRSEQFF	TGCGCCAGCAGCACAGGGACTAGCGGGAGAAGTGAGCAGTTCTTC
NA	TRBJ1-2	TRBV7-2	NA	CASSLVRGTNYGYTF	TGTGCCAGCAGCTTAGTCCGCGGCACTAACTATGGCTACACCTTC
TRBD2	TRBJ2-3	TRBV4-2	NA	CASSQDFAGEVDTQYF	TGTGCCAGCAGCCAAGATTTTGCGGGAGAGGTGGATACGCAGTATTTT
NA	TRBJ2-2	TRBV5-4	NA	CASSSRYQIKRKSNTGELFF	TGTGCCAGCAGCTCACGCTACCAAATAAAGAGGAAATCGAACACCGGGGAGCTGTTTTTT
NA	TRBJ1-4	TRBV28	NA	CASSSNRGTAGEKLFF	TGTGCCAGCAGTTCCAACCGCGGGACGGCGGGGGAAAAACTGTTTTTT
NA	TRBJ2-3	TRBV2	NA	CASRPLGGGGTDTQYF	TGTGCCAGCAGGCCCCTTGGGGGAGGCGGCACAGATACGCAGTATTTT
NA	TRBJ2-7	TRBV27	NA	CASSPGLISYEQYF	TGTGCCAGCAGTCCAGGACTGATCTCCTACGAGCAGTACTTC